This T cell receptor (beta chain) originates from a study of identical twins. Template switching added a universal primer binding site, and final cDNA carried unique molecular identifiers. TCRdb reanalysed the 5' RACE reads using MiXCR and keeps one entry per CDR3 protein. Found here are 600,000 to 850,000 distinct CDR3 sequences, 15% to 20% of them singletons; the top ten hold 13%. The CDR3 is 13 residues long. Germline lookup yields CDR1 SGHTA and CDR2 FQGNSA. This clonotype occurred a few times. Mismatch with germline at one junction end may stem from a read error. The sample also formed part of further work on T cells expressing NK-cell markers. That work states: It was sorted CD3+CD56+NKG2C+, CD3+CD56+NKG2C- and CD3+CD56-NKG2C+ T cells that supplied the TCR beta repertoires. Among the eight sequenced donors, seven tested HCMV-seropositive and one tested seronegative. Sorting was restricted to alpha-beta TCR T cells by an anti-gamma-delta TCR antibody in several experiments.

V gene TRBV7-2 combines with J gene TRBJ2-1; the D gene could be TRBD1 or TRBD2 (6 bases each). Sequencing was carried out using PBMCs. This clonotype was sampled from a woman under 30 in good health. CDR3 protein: CASSPDLRGRNLF. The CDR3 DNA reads TGTGCCAGCAGCCCGGACCTTCGGGGGCGCAACCTCTTC.